The T cell receptor beta chain described here comes from a study of cytomegalovirus exposure and HLA in healthy donors. The study's findings and limits: The later analysis indicated that the majority of CMV-associated TCR beta chains appeared HLA-restricted. Several of the most significant clusters appeared, in a later analysis, to be linked to common viral pathogens. Analysis was performed later, and it showed HLA-associated TCR beta chains to be more clonally expanded than equally common others. Cytomegalovirus association was assigned to about 150 TCR beta chains.

Primers included in the PCR were 60 Vbeta and 13 Jbeta primers. The repertoire was sequenced with immunoSEQ multiplex PCR; TCRdb's copy has only in-frame clones and lacks some. The sample includes 100,000 to 150,000 clones, roughly 76% of them seen just once. With respect to this clone: Antigen: not known.

The CDR3 is made up of 11 amino acids. V was cut by 4 bases and J by 5 bases, with 5 bases left in between. Germline CDR1 reads SEHNR; CDR2 reads FQNEAQ (reference sequence). The rearrangement links TRBV7-9 to TRBJ1-2; D not resolved. This TCR was sampled from a woman in her fifties or sixties in good health and CMV-seronegative. The sequencing input was PBMCs. The CDR3 is CASSSGYGYTF. The CDR3 DNA reads TGTGCCAGCAGCTCAGGATATGGCTACACCTTC.